The source of this T cell receptor beta chain is a study of CD8 T cells in ankylosing spondylitis (dated by TCRdb to between 2016 and 2019). About the investigation overall: To find TCR variants linked to disease, the study profiled T cell receptor beta repertoires in ankylosing spondylitis patients and healthy donors. In total, the full study cohort was made up of some 110 healthy donors and approximately 24 ankylosing spondylitis patients. Peripheral blood was sampled, and synovial fluid was also collected from ankylosing spondylitis patients. General conclusions and limits of the study: The disease-linked clones were reported as significantly enriched in matched synovial fluid samples from ankylosing spondylitis patients. Some motif variants were previously reported in synovial fluid and blood of reactive arthritis patients, suggesting common disease-initiation mechanisms. The disease-linked clones had a CD8+ phenotype and were found at relatively low frequencies in peripheral blood. A TCR beta motif made up of eight highly homologous amino acid variants appeared to be characteristic of blood from ankylosing spondylitis patients.

This clonotype has ten or more counts. Its antigen is currently not known. The record has no base qualities; no much larger clone is one base away. Sequencing relied on an Illumina HiSeq 2500. Quantitative 5'-RACE with molecular barcodes was the method used to prepare the TCR beta libraries. Turning to the authors' computational methods: Disease-linked TCR variants were identified with a new computational method built on a probabilistic model of VDJ rearrangement. TCRdb cleaned the public reads at Q25 with fastp, built clones with MiXCR and kept in-frame beta chains. For every CDR3 protein sequence, its rows merge into one entry that carries the most common genes and DNA. The V and J calls, along with clone size, are taken from TCRdb and not from the paper's own processing. The sample yields about 240,000 distinct CDR3 sequences; 7.5% to 9% were counted once. The top ten hold nearly 7% of the sample.

The CDR3 contains 13 residues, cysteine and phenylalanine counted. The sequence is cut down to CDR3 DNA, 39 bases in frame from base 1. V and J are truncated by 3 bases and 2 bases respectively, leaving an intervening sequence of 10 bases. The germline V gene (reference sequence) specifies DFQATT as CDR1 and SNEGSKA as CDR2. The rearrangement combines TRBV20-1 with TRBJ2-5; the D gene lacks a confident call. The TCR was taken from a male donor with ankylosing spondylitis or in good health (not recorded which). The sample consisted of blood, either unsorted or a sorted T cell fraction (not recorded which). CDR3 region: CSASRNVQETQYF. The DNA sequence reads TGCAGTGCTAGTCGGAACGTTCAAGAGACCCAGTACTTC.